This TCR beta chain was retrieved from a study of blood T cell repertoires in COVID-19. At the level of the study: Italy, Spain and the United States were the sources of the convalescent and acute COVID-19 samples. T cells, B-cell-depleted T cells, or PBMCs provided the cDNA or gDNA that served as material.

The authors' processing: Amplification with reference gene primers provided the estimates of nucleated cell counts. The protocol was immunoSEQ multiplex PCR, while the TCRdb copy is restricted to in-frame clones and leaves out a portion. V and J calls plus clone size are reproduced from that table; the DNA served to infer D and trimming. The sample includes 200,000 to 300,000 clones, approximately 86% of them seen just once. This receptor was identified in a man aged 40-49 years who had recovered from COVID-19. Sequencing was carried out using peripheral blood.

The DNA for the CDR3 is TGTGCCAGCAGCTTGGGACAGGTCCAGGGCGGGGGCGAGCAGTACTTC. It specifies CASSLGQVQGGGEQYF. The rearrangement links TRBV11-3 to TRBJ2-7, with D perhaps matching TRBD1 (8 bases). Trimming stripped 3 bases from V and 6 bases from J, with 21 bases between. CDR1 and CDR2 (germline): SGHNT, YENEEA. The CDR3 covers 16 residues.